These T cell receptor beta chains were read from a single sample in a study of T cell responses to AZD1222 COVID-19 vaccine. Sequenced by immunoSEQ multiplex PCR; TCRdb stores in-frame clones only, minus some. The sample shows fewer than 130,000 clones, 92% of them seen only once. Sequences were derived from peripheral blood, sampled on day 0 of AZD1222 vaccination. The receptors come from an adult in good health. Both conserved end residues are part of each CDR3. D genes are given only for firm matches. Size is omitted from some rows. Given values are once, few, many or a class for expanded clones.

V gene	clone size	J gene	D gene	CDR3 protein	CDR3 DNA
TRBV11-3	.	TRBJ2-1	TRBD2	CASSLLTGGPRQFF	TGTGCCAGCAGCTTACTCACGGGGGGGCCTAGGCAGTTCTTC
TRBV28	.	TRBJ2-7	.	CASSPGTSNEQYF	TGTGCCAGCAGTCCCGGGACTTCCAACGAGCAGTACTTC
TRBV14	.	TRBJ2-5	.	CASSQQGVPQETQYF	TGTGCCAGCAGCCAACAGGGTGTACCCCAAGAGACCCAGTACTTC
TRBV28	.	TRBJ1-3	.	CASSFSRGDGNTIYF	TGTGCCAGCAGTTTTTCAAGGGGGGATGGAAACACCATATATTTT
TRBV6-7	.	TRBJ1-1	.	CASSYPLPSANTEAFF	TGTGCCAGCAGTTACCCCCTACCCTCAGCGAACACTGAAGCTTTCTTT
TRBV30	.	TRBJ1-1	.	CAWSVGRDTEAFF	TGTGCCTGGAGTGTAGGGAGGGACACTGAAGCTTTCTTT
TRBV9	once	TRBJ1-1	.	CASSVDADRNTEAFF	TGTGCCAGCAGCGTAGATGCAGATAGGAACACTGAAGCTTTCTTT
TRBV5-6	.	TRBJ2-7	TRBD2	CASSLIGAGENEQYF	TGTGCCAGCAGCTTGATAGGAGCGGGAGAAAACGAGCAGTACTTC
TRBV30	.	TRBJ1-6	.	CAWRYSVDSPLHF	TGTGCCTGGAGGTACAGCGTCGATTCACCCCTCCACTTT
TRBV6-6	.	TRBJ1-2	.	CASTPSQGYGYTF	TGTGCCAGCACCCCGAGCCAGGGGTATGGCTACACCTTC
TRBV7-9	.	TRBJ2-6	.	CASSLAGIGRYGANVLTF	TGTGCCAGCAGCTTAGCGGGAATAGGGAGATATGGGGCCAACGTCCTGACTTTC
TRBV7-9	.	TRBJ1-3	.	CASSPRQALGNTIYF	TGTGCCAGCAGCCCGCGCCAGGCCCTGGGAAACACCATATATTTT
TRBV2	.	TRBJ2-7	.	CASNPHGRGYEQYF	TGTGCCAGCAACCCCCACGGCAGGGGCTACGAGCAGTACTTC
TRBV7-2	.	TRBJ1-1	.	CASSLSVVSAEAFF	TGTGCCAGCAGCTTATCCGTAGTAAGTGCTGAAGCTTTCTTT
TRBV3-1/TRBV3-2	.	TRBJ1-2	.	CASSPGTAYGYTF	TGTGCCAGCAGCCCCGGGACTGCCTATGGCTACACCTTC
TRBV6-2/TRBV6-3	.	TRBJ2-3	.	CASSRVRDTQYF	TGTGCCAGCAGCCGGGTTAGAGATACGCAGTATTTT
TRBV20-1	.	TRBJ2-2	TRBD2	CSASGLAGDTGELFF	TGCAGTGCTAGTGGACTAGCGGGAGATACCGGGGAGCTGTTTTTT
TRBV20-1	.	TRBJ1-2	.	CSASPFGVGYGYTF	TGCAGTGCTAGTCCCTTCGGGGTTGGGTATGGCTACACCTTC
TRBV28	.	TRBJ1-1	.	CASITAEGAFF	TGTGCCAGCATTACTGCCGAGGGGGCTTTCTTT
TRBV5-1	.	TRBJ1-1	.	CASSLTQGGNLNTEAFF	TGCGCCAGCAGCTTGACCCAGGGTGGAAACCTGAACACTGAAGCTTTCTTT
TRBV5-8	.	TRBJ1-1	.	CASSSYVGTEAFF	TGTGCCAGCAGCTCCTACGTGGGCACTGAAGCTTTCTTT
TRBV11-1	.	TRBJ1-1	.	CASSSSGLGIF	TGTGCCAGCAGCTCGTCTGGGCTGGGAATCTTT
TRBV3-1/TRBV3-2	once	TRBJ1-3	.	CASRGLAGNTIYF	TGTGCCAGCCGAGGGCTGGCCGGAAACACCATATATTTT
TRBV6-1	.	TRBJ2-1	.	CASSEAWQGYNEQFF	TGTGCCAGCAGTGAAGCGTGGCAGGGCTACAATGAGCAGTTCTTC
TRBV12-3/TRBV12-4	.	TRBJ1-1	.	CASSFGPYTEAFF	TGTGCCAGCAGTTTCGGGCCTTACACTGAAGCTTTCTTT
TRBV12-3/TRBV12-4	few	TRBJ2-6	.	CASSSSGANVLTF	TGTGCCAGCAGTTCCTCTGGGGCCAACGTCCTGACTTTC
TRBV12-3/TRBV12-4	.	TRBJ1-6	.	CASSLAGNSPLHF	TGTGCCAGCAGTTTGGCAGGGAATTCACCCCTCCACTTT
TRBV6-4	.	TRBJ1-1	.	CASSIHYRAGLITEAFF	TGTGCCAGCAGTATACACTACAGGGCGGGTCTGATCACTGAAGCTTTCTTT
TRBV11-3	.	TRBJ2-7	TRBD1	CASSFRPGQGPYEQYF	TGTGCCAGCAGCTTTCGACCGGGACAGGGGCCTTACGAGCAGTACTTC
TRBV4-1	.	TRBJ2-1	TRBD2	CASSTQRGANNEQFF	TGCGCCAGCAGCACCCAGCGGGGGGCCAACAATGAGCAGTTCTTC
TRBV21-1	.	TRBJ1-1	.	CASSKGTGGASTKGTEAFF	TGTGCCAGCAGCAAAGGGACGGGGGGCGCGTCAACTAAGGGTACTGAAGCTTTCTTT
TRBV2	.	TRBJ2-5	TRBD1	CASPAGQDQETQYF	TGTGCCAGCCCGGCGGGACAGGACCAAGAGACCCAGTACTTC
TRBV27	.	TRBJ2-7	TRBD1	CASSWTGGPYEQYF	TGTGCCAGCAGCTGGACAGGGGGACCCTACGAGCAGTACTTC
TRBV3-1/TRBV3-2	.	TRBJ1-1	.	CASSQGQGWNTEAFF	TGTGCCAGCAGCCAAGGGCAGGGGTGGAACACTGAAGCTTTCTTT
TRBV3-1/TRBV3-2	.	TRBJ1-2	.	CASSHLDVAYGYTF	TGTGCCAGCAGCCACCTGGACGTCGCTTATGGCTACACCTTC
TRBV28	few	TRBJ2-7	TRBD1	CASSLRTGTYEQYF	TGTGCCAGCAGTTTACGGACAGGGACCTACGAGCAGTACTTC
TRBV18	.	TRBJ1-6	.	CASSRQDGNNSPLHF	TGTGCCAGCTCACGCCAGGACGGAAATAATTCACCCCTCCACTTT
TRBV5-5	.	TRBJ1-5	.	CASSFSHDQPQHF	TGTGCCAGCAGCTTCAGTCACGATCAGCCCCAGCATTTT
TRBV7-2	few	TRBJ2-3	.	CASSLWQGTDTQYF	TGTGCCAGCAGCCTCTGGCAGGGCACAGATACGCAGTATTTT
TRBV5-6	.	TRBJ2-5	.	CASSFYDSQETQYF	TGTGCCAGCAGCTTCTACGATAGCCAAGAGACCCAGTACTTC